This TCR beta chain was sequenced for a study of T cells in pancreatic ductal adenocarcinoma. Sequencing used immunoSEQ multiplex PCR; TCRdb keeps in-frame clones, though not all of them. The sample consists of about 98,000 clones, 90% to 95% of them appearing once. The selected patients with pancreatic ductal adenocarcinoma had surgery but no neoadjuvant therapy. The CDR3 has 16 residues. CDR1 is MNHEY and CDR2 is SVGAGI in the germline V gene. The V gene end was trimmed by 2 bases and the J gene end by 3 bases; junction bases not matched to a gene: 8. Sequencing was done on a sample of PBMCs. This rearrangement joins TRBV6-5 to TRBJ2-7, with TRBD1 matching over 9 bases. This receptor was taken from a human donor with pancreatic ductal adenocarcinoma. CDR3 protein: CASSYGGQGIRYEQYF. The CDR3 DNA reads TGTGCCAGCAGTTACGGGGGACAGGGAATCCGCTACGAGCAGTACTTC.